This is a list of T cell receptor beta chains from one sample in a study of blood T cell repertoires in COVID-19. Assay used: immunoSEQ multiplex PCR; TCRdb lists only in-frame clones, some missing. The sample holds 200,000 to 250,000 clones, around 89% seen once. The sequenced material came from PBMCs or T cells enriched from blood (not recorded which). These receptor sequences come from a woman aged 25 to 39 who had recovered from COVID-19. CDR3s include the opening cysteine and the closing phenylalanine or tryptophan. The D gene is left open where the match is weak. Not all rows give a size; the values are once, few, many and, for expanded clones, a class.

>.|TRBV29-1|TRBJ2-7|TRBD1
CSVGQGGVDEQYF
TGCAGCGTAGGACAGGGAGGCGTCGACGAGCAGTACTTC
>.|TRBV7-9|TRBJ1-2|.
CASSPLGGSNYGYTF
TGTGCCAGCAGCCCCCTCGGGGGAAGTAACTATGGCTACACCTTC
>.|TRBV7-2|TRBJ1-2|TRBD1
CASSLGTVANGYTF
TGTGCCAGCAGCTTGGGGACAGTGGCTAATGGCTACACCTTC
>.|TRBV19|TRBJ2-5|.
CASSGQATLWETQYF
TGTGCCAGTAGTGGGCAGGCCACCCTGTGGGAGACCCAGTACTTC
>.|TRBV11-2|TRBJ2-4|TRBD2
CASRMSKTSPLYF
TGTGCCAGCAGGATGAGTAAGACTAGCCCCCTCTACTTC
>.|TRBV6-5|TRBJ1-2|.
CASSWTATYGYTF
TGTGCCAGCAGCTGGACAGCCACCTATGGCTACACCTTC
>.|TRBV3-1/TRBV3-2|TRBJ1-2|.
CASSPFPRRANYGYTF
TGTGCCAGCAGCCCCTTCCCAAGGAGGGCGAACTATGGCTACACCTTC
>.|TRBV19|TRBJ1-3|.
CASSIYTDSGNTIYF
TGTGCCAGTAGTATATATACTGACTCTGGAAACACCATATATTTT
>.|TRBV6-5|TRBJ2-7|.
CASSYSSLPIEQYF
TGTGCCAGCAGTTACTCATCGCTACCTATCGAGCAGTACTTC
>.|TRBV12-3/TRBV12-4|TRBJ1-2|.
CASSLMGGKGYTF
TGTGCCAGCAGTTTAATGGGGGGAAAAGGCTACACCTTC
>.|TRBV19|TRBJ2-5|TRBD1
CASSTADRAGVPQYF
TGTGCCAGTAGTACCGCGGACAGGGCAGGGGTTCCCCAGTACTTC
>.|TRBV7-3|TRBJ1-2|.
CASSALGAGGYTF
TGTGCCAGCAGCGCCTTGGGGGCGGGCGGCTACACCTTC
>.|TRBV27|TRBJ1-2|TRBD1
CASSADGTAVYGYTF
TGTGCCAGCAGCGCCGACGGGACAGCGGTTTATGGCTACACCTTC
>once|TRBV7-2|TRBJ1-1|TRBD1
CASSPGQVNTEAFF
TGTGCCAGCAGCCCGGGACAGGTGAACACTGAAGCTTTCTTT
>few|TRBV29-1|TRBJ1-1|TRBD1
CSVVLGQGTEAFF
TGCAGCGTTGTCTTGGGACAGGGGACTGAAGCTTTCTTT
>.|TRBV9|TRBJ2-7|.
CASSVGVLSYEQYF
TGTGCCAGCAGCGTAGGGGTACTATCCTACGAGCAGTACTTC
>.|TRBV3-1/TRBV3-2|TRBJ1-1|.
CASSFATGGTEAFF
TGTGCCAGCAGTTTCGCTACAGGTGGCACTGAAGCTTTCTTT
>.|TRBV4-2|TRBJ2-2|TRBD2
CASSQRGGPGELFF
TGTGCCAGCAGCCAACGGGGGGGCCCCGGGGAGCTGTTTTTT
>once|TRBV5-1|TRBJ2-3|.
CASSLWRDTQYF
TGCGCCAGCAGCTTGTGGAGAGATACGCAGTATTTT
>.|TRBV9|TRBJ1-6|.
CASSEGHHNSPLHF
TGTGCCAGCAGCGAGGGGCATCATAATTCACCCCTCCACTTT
>.|TRBV28|TRBJ1-5|.
CASSLTRFGNQPQHF
TGTGCCAGCAGTTTAACCAGATTCGGCAATCAGCCCCAGCATTTT
>many|TRBV7-3|TRBJ1-3|TRBD1
CASSLQGRSGNTIYF
TGTGCCAGCAGTTTACAGGGGCGCAGTGGAAACACCATATATTTT
>.|TRBV19|TRBJ2-7|.
CASSTSGTYEQYF
TGTGCCAGTAGTACCTCCGGGACCTACGAGCAGTACTTC
>once|TRBV29-1|TRBJ2-7|TRBD1
CSVADREPYEQYF
TGCAGCGTTGCGGACAGGGAACCCTACGAGCAGTACTTC
>.|TRBV5-6|TRBJ1-6|TRBD1
CASSLAGTANSPLHF
TGTGCCAGCAGCTTGGCCGGGACAGCTAATTCACCCCTCCACTTT
>.|TRBV9|TRBJ1-3|.
CASSPGGGTHGNTIYF
TGTGCCAGCAGCCCCGGCGGGGGGACCCATGGAAACACCATATATTTT
>.|TRBV15|TRBJ2-6|.
CATSRDLRSGANVLTF
TGTGCCACCAGCAGAGATCTCCGCTCTGGGGCCAACGTCCTGACTTTC
>.|TRBV6-4|TRBJ2-1|.
CASSPTGRGEQFF
TGTGCCAGCAGTCCTACAGGGAGGGGTGAGCAGTTCTTC
>.|TRBV7-2|TRBJ2-3|.
CASSLIWGGTDTQYF
TGTGCCAGCAGCTTAATCTGGGGGGGCACAGATACGCAGTATTTT
>.|TRBV9|TRBJ2-1|TRBD1
CASSAGTGKLYEQFF
TGTGCCAGCAGCGCAGGGACAGGAAAGTTGTATGAGCAGTTCTTC
>.|TRBV11-1|TRBJ1-4|TRBD1
CASSQNQGAANEKLFF
TGTGCCAGCAGCCAAAACCAGGGGGCCGCTAATGAAAAACTGTTTTTT
>few|TRBV11-2|TRBJ1-5|TRBD1
CASSLGTGGNQPQHF
TGTGCCAGCAGCTTAGGGACAGGGGGCAATCAGCCCCAGCATTTT
>.|TRBV6-5|TRBJ2-1|.
CASSYSTGNEQFF
TGTGCCAGCAGTTACTCGACCGGGAATGAGCAGTTCTTC
>.|TRBV7-9|TRBJ1-2|TRBD1
CASSATGDYGYTF
TGTGCCAGCAGCGCTACAGGGGACTATGGCTACACCTTC
>once|TRBV2|TRBJ2-2|.
CASSELRSGELFF
TGTGCCAGCAGTGAATTGAGGAGCGGGGAGCTGTTTTTT
>.|TRBV7-8|TRBJ1-5|.
CASSLTFTQPQHF
TGTGCCAGCAGCTTAACATTTACACAGCCCCAGCATTTT
>.|TRBV3-1/TRBV3-2|TRBJ2-2|.
CASRRDPSTGELFF
TGTGCCAGCAGGCGGGACCCAAGCACCGGGGAGCTGTTTTTT
>.|TRBV12-3/TRBV12-4|TRBJ1-4|TRBD1
CASNRGRNEKLFF
TGTGCCAGCAACAGGGGGCGGAATGAAAAACTGTTTTTT
>.|TRBV11-2|TRBJ2-1|TRBD2
CASSLVSGRPYNEQFF
TGTGCCAGCAGCTTGGTTAGCGGGCGACCCTACAATGAGCAGTTCTTC
>.|TRBV14|TRBJ2-7|.
CASSQARGGSYEQYF
TGTGCCAGCAGCCAAGCTAGGGGCGGCTCCTACGAGCAGTACTTC
>.|TRBV6-2/TRBV6-3|TRBJ1-6|TRBD1
CASSRTRSGGVLGNSPLHF
TGTGCCAGCAGCCGGACTCGTTCAGGGGGCGTCTTGGGAAATTCACCCCTCCACTTT
>.|TRBV4-2|TRBJ2-7|.
CASSQAGTSSYEQYF
TGTGCCAGCAGCCAAGCCGGGACAAGCTCCTACGAGCAGTACTTC
>.|TRBV5-1|TRBJ2-7|TRBD2
CASSLAGGSSYEQYF
TGCGCCAGCAGCTTAGCGGGGGGGAGTTCCTACGAGCAGTACTTC
>.|TRBV19|TRBJ1-5|TRBD1
CASSLRRGNQPQHF
TGTGCCAGTAGTCTCCGCAGGGGGAATCAGCCCCAGCATTTT
>.|TRBV7-2|TRBJ1-2|.
CASSLGTSMGRLYGYTF
TGTGCCAGCAGCTTAGGTACTAGCATGGGACGGCTCTATGGCTACACCTTC